This T cell receptor (beta chain) originates from a study of blood T cell repertoires in COVID-19 (dated by TCRdb to 2018 to 2021). Some background on the complete study: The collaborator samples originated in the United States, Italy and Spain and spanned the acute and convalescent phases of COVID-19. The material from the prospective study consisted of cDNA or gDNA derived from T cells, B-cell-depleted T cells, or PBMCs. The dataset comprised deeply sampled blood TCRbeta repertoires from subjects exposed to, actively infected with, or recovered from COVID-19. A freely available public database, intended as a resource for researchers studying the immune response to SARS-CoV-2, is where the repertoires were released. Samples came from the ongoing ImmuneRACE study (first 160 participants) plus 1,254 subjects from 6 global collaborators. Sample metadata almost always included a de-identified subject ID, COVID-19 status, age in years and sex. Where available, HLA class I and class II types were taken from metadata supplied by the sample provider and were not determined by assay-based typing. The investigation overall reported the following: The quantity of clinical and demographic metadata differed by source and by participant and was supplied without curation.

As for this clone: Its specific antigen is unknown. Base quality data are lacking; no much larger clone is found one base away.

The immunoSEQ Assay, a bias-controlled multiplex PCR, was used to amplify TCRbeta CDR3 regions from genomic DNA. Per the source publication's procedure: Nucleated cell counts per sample were estimated from amplification of reference gene primers within the assay. To quantify the absolute abundance of each unique TCRbeta CDR3 rearrangement, sequence reads were collapsed and filtered. For each sample, productive Simpson clonality was calculated by taking the square root of Simpson's diversity index across productive rearrangements. TCRdb holds this immuneACCESS table with in-frame rearrangements only. Some clones are missing; in checked studies, unresolved V genes explain under half, and the rest has no known cause. D and trimming come from the DNA, and the V and J calls and clone size come from that table. This sample lists 60,000 to 70,000 clones; 70% to 80% were detected once. 50% of the sample lies in the top ten.

Each collaborating institution followed its own protocols to collect whole blood in K2EDTA tubes. For TCRbeta analysis, collaborator samples were shipped as frozen whole blood, as isolated PBMCs, or as DNA extracted from either sample type. The TCR comes from a woman aged 80 or over with acute or convalescent COVID-19. Sequenced material: peripheral blood.

The bases read TGTGCCAGCAGCTTGGGGCAAGTCTCTGGAAACACCATATATTTT. Translated, it gives CASSLGQVSGNTIYF. The sequence joins TRBV5-6 to TRBJ1-3; the D gene is unclear. The CDR3 runs 15 residues from the cysteine to the phenylalanine. Just the 45-base CDR3 DNA is kept, in frame starting at base 1. Per the germline V gene, SGHDT is the CDR1 and YYEEEE is the CDR2. Trimming removed 0 bases from V and 0 bases from J, leaving 7 bases between the germline ends. This CDR3, with the reference TRBV5-6 and TRBJ1-3 proteins standing in past its ends, gives the full variable domain DAGVTQSPTHLIKTRGQQVTLRCSPKSGHDTVSWYQQALGQGPQFIFQYYEEEERQRGNFPDRFSGHQFPNYSSELNVNALLLGDSALYLCASSLGQVSGNTIYFGEGSWLTVV.